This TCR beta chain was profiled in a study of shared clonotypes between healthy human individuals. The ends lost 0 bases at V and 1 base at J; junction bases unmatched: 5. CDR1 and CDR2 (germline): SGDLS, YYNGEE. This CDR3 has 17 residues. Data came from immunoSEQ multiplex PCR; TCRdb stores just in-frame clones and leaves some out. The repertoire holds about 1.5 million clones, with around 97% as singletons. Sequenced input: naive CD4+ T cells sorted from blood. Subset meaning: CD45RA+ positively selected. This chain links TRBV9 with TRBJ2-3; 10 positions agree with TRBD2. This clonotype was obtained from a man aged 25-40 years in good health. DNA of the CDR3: TGTGCCAGCAGCGTAGGTGTAGGGACTAGCGGCACAGATACGCAGTATTTT. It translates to CASSVGVGTSGTDTQYF.